This T cell receptor (beta chain) is from a study of blood T cell repertoires in COVID-19. Study context: The analysed material was cDNA or gDNA that came from T cells, B-cell-depleted T cells, or PBMCs.

The CDR3 is 16 residues long. CDR1 and CDR2 from the germline V gene are GTSNPN and SVGIG (reference sequence). Trimming took 0 bases from V and 4 from J, leaving 16 bases between them. Original handling: Quantification of nucleated cells was approximated via reference gene primer amplification. Some clones are missing from TCRdb's copy, which holds only in-frame ones; the method was immunoSEQ multiplex PCR. The V and J calls and the clone size are those of that table, but D and trimming were determined from the DNA. The sample shows approximately 230,000 clones, just over 85% of them seen only once.

Sequenced sample: PBMCs or T cells enriched from blood (not recorded which). This TCR was sampled from a man aged 40-50 years who had recovered from COVID-19. V gene TRBV30 combines with J gene TRBJ1-3; the D is unclear. The CDR3 DNA follows: TGTGCCTGGAGTGTACTGACGGGTCGGGAGGGAAACACCATATATTTT. This translates into CAWSVLTGREGNTIYF.